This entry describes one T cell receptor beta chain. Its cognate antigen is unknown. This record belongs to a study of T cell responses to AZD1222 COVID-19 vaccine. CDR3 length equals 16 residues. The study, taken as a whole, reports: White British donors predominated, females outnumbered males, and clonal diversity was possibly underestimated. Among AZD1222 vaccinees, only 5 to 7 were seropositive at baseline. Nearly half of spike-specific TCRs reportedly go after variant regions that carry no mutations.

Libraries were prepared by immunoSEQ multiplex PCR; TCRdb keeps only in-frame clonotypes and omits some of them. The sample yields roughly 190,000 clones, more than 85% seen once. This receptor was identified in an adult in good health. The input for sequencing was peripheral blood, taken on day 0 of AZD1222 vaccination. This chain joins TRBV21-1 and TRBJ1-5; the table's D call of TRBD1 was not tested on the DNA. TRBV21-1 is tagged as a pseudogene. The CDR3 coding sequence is TGTGCCAGCAGCCAGTCCGGGACAGGGAAGGGACAGCCCCAGCATTTT. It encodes CASSQSGTGKGQPQHF.